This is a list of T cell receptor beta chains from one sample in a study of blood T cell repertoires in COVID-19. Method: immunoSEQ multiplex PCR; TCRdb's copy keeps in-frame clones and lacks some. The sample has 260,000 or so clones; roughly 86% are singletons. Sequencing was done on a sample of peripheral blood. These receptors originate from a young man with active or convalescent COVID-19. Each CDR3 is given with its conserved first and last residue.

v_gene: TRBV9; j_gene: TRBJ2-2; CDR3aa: CASSARQGADTGELFF
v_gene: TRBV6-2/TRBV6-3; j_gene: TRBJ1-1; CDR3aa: CASSYVISDQGPNTEAFF
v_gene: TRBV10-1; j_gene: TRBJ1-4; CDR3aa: CASSGGVVEKLFF
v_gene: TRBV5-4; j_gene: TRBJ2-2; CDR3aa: CASSSTGPNTGELFF
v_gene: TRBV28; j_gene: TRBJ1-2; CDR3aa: CASSRGQNYGYTF
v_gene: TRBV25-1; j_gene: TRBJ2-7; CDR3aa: CASSEEGDRVGEQYF
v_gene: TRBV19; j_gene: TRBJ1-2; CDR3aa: CASSIKSDYGYTF
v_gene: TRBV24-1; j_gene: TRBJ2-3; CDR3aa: CATSVSGQGAGGDTQYF
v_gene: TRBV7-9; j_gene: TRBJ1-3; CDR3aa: CASSLTGAPSGNTIYF
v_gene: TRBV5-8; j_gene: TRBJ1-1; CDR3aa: CASSPPRVNTEAFF
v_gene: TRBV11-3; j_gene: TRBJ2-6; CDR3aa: CASSHQGFGSGANVLTF
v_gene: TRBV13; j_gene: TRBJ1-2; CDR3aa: CASSSRTGTGETYGYTF
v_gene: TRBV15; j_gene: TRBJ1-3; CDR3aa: CATSSDRDSGNTIYF
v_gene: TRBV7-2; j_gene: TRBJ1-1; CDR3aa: CASSKTGGNTEAFF
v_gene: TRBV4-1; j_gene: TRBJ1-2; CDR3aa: CASSQVTGDYGYTF
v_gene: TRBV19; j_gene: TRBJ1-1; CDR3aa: CASSITGGNTEAFF
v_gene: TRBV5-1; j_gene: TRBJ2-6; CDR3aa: CASSSMLGQGPSGANVLTF
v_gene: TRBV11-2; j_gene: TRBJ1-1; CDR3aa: CASSTQQGDTEAFF
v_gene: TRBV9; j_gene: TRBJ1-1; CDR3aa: CASSAQTGLHQNTEAFF
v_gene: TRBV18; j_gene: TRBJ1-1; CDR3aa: CASLTAPGNTEAFF
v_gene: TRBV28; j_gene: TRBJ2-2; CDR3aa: CASSLGGGELFF
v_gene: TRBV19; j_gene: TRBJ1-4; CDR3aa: CASHRSINEKLFF
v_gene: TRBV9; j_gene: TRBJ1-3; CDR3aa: CASSPRQGNTIYF
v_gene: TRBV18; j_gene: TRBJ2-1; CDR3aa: CASFRAVLAGSPLDEQFF
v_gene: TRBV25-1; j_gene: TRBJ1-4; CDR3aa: CASSEGWTYSEKLFF
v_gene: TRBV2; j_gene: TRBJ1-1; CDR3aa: CASSEAYIYTEAFF
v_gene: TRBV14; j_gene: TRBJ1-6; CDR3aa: CASSQGRDRALDSPLHF
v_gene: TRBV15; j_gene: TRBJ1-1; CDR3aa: CATSRGRVEAFF
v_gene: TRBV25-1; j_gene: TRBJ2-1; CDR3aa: CASCCLIDSGALSEQFF
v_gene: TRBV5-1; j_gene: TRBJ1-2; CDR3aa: CASSLWDRDPYGYTF
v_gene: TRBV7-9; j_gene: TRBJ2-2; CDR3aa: CASSHRTSLTGELFF
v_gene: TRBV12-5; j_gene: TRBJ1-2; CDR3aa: CASGQGALNYGYTF
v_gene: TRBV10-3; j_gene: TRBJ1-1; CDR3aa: CAISGRDRASNTEAFF
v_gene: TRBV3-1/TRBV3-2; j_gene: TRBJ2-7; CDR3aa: CASSHDYYEQYF
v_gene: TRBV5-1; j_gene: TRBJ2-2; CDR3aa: CATSRGDTLNTGELFF
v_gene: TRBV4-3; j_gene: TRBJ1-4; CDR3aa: CASSPGQAHNEKLFF
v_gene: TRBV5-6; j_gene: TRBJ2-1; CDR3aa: CASSLALAGGQNEQFF
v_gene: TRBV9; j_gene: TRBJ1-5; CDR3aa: CASSPGTGNNQPQHF
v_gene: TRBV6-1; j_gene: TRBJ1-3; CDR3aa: CASSEVVGGTIYF
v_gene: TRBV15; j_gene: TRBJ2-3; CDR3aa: CATSRDQVTQYF
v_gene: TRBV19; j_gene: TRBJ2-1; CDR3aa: CASSIAPGYNEQFF
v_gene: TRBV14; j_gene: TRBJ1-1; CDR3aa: CASSQDGRPLSEAFF
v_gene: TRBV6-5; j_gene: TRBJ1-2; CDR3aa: CASSRGQLESDTF
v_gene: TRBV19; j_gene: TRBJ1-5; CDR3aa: CASSIRQGNQPQHF
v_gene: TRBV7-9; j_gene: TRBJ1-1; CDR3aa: CASSSGDRGRKAFF
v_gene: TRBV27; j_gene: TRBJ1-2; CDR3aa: CASSIGQGVYGYTF
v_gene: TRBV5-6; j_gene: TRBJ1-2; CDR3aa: CASSSLFRTGGVDYGYTF
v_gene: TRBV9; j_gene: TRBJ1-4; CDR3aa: CASSVGTGDNEKLFF